One and the same sample provided the 9 T cell receptor beta chains below, sequenced in a study of blood T cell repertoires in COVID-19. Libraries were prepared by immunoSEQ multiplex PCR; TCRdb keeps only in-frame clonotypes and omits some of them. The sample contains 150,000 to 200,000 clones, 70% to 90% of which appear only once. What was sequenced was peripheral blood. These receptors were taken from a human donor in a cohort sampled during active COVID-19.

CDR3 coding DNA: TGCGCCAGCAGCCAAGGGACAGGGATTATTTCTGAAGCTTTCTTT. Translation gives CASSQGTGIISEAFF. The V call is TRBV4-3, the J call TRBJ1-1, with 8 positions matching TRBD1. The CDR3 has 15 amino acids. Germline lookup yields CDR1 LGHNA and CDR2 YSLEER. The junction had 7 bases not matched to a gene; V was cut back by 1 base and J by 6 bases.

V and J are TRBV7-9 and TRBJ1-2, with D hard to call. The CDR3 contains 14 residues. The germline V gene encodes CDR1 SEHNR and CDR2 FQNEAQ (reference sequence). Trimming took 5 bases from V and 0 from J, leaving 10 bases between them. CDR3 sequence: CASSLKPANYGYTF. CDR3 nucleotide sequence: TGTGCCAGCAGCCTGAAACCAGCTAACTATGGCTACACCTTC.

This clone showed up many times. The chain employs TRBV15 and TRBJ1-2, with D maybe TRBD1 (5 bases). Trimming removed 6 bases from V and 3 bases from J, with 23 bases in between. Germline V gives CDR1 LNHNV, CDR2 YYDKDF (reference sequence). The CDR3 totals 17 residues. The CDR3 sequence: CATSVGGSTGRDYGYTF. CDR3 sequence (DNA): TGTGCCACCAGTGTGGGGGGGTCAACGGGGCGTGACTATGGCTACACCTTC.

V is TRBV9 and J is TRBJ2-3; D is undetermined. The V gene lost 4 bases and the J gene lost 4 bases, with 16 bases spanning the gap. The CDR3 loop spans 15 amino acids. From germline, CDR1 is SGDLS and CDR2 YYNGEE. CDR3 amino acids: CASSHPVIEADTQYF. In nucleotides, the CDR3 is TGTGCCAGCAGCCACCCGGTGATCGAGGCAGATACGCAGTATTTT.

The V gene is TRBV6-2 or TRBV6-3, the J gene TRBJ1-2; a possible D gene is TRBD1 (5 bases). CDR1 MNHEY and CDR2 SVGEGT come from the germline V gene. The CDR3 extends over 15 amino acids. Between the trimmed V and J ends, which lost 5 bases and 6 bases, there was a span of 19 bases. CDR3 sequence reads: CASSDPRVGADGYTF. CDR3 in DNA: TGTGCCAGCAGTGACCCCCGAGTAGGGGCTGATGGCTACACCTTC.

V and J are TRBV30 and TRBJ1-1, with unresolved D. Looked up from germline, CDR1 is GTSNPN and CDR2 is SVGIG (reference sequence). The V end lost 0 bases, the J end lost 0 bases, and 5 bases lay between the germline ends. This CDR3 region has 13 residues. CDR3 coding DNA: TGTGCCTGGAGTGTCCTTATGAACACTGAAGCTTTCTTT. It codes for CAWSVLMNTEAFF. Full variable domain (remainder filled in from reference TRBV30 and TRBJ1-1): SQTIHQWPATLVQPVGSPLSLECTVEGTSNPNLYWYRQAAGRGLQLLFYSVGIGQISSEVPQNLSASRPQDRQFILSSKKLLLSDSGFYLCAWSVLMNTEAFFGQGTRLTVV.

The rearrangement links TRBV30 to TRBJ2-7; maybe TRBD1 (6 bases). The CDR3 totals 14 residues. The V gene's germline CDR1 is GTSNPN and CDR2 SVGIG (reference sequence). Trimming removed 0 bases from V and 2 bases from J, with 11 bases in between. For the CDR3, the DNA is TGTGCCTGGAGTGTTGGGGACAAGGCCTACGAGCAGTACTTC. It codes for CAWSVGDKAYEQYF.

This clone showed up just once. The chain employs TRBV19 and TRBJ1-1, with a weak D call TRBD1 (5 bases). The length of the CDR3 is 15 residues. V gave up 8 bases and J gave up 5 bases, with 21 bases separating them. CDR1 is LNHDA, CDR2 SQIVND, per germline (reference sequence). CDR3 sequence: CASGSGFAAGTEAFF. The CDR3 nucleotides are TGTGCCAGTGGGTCAGGGTTTGCGGCGGGGACTGAAGCTTTCTTT. The variable domain in full, completed from reference TRBV19 and TRBJ1-1, reads DGGITQSPKYLFRKEGQNVTLSCEQNLNHDAMYWYRQDPGQGLRLIYYSQIVNDFQKGDIAEGYSVSREKKESFPLTVTSAQKNPTAFYLCASGSGFAAGTEAFFGQGTRLTVV.

The CDR3 protein is CATSRVPQGYQETQYF. The CDR3 coding sequence is TGTGCCACCAGCAGAGTGCCCCAGGGGTACCAAGAGACCCAGTACTTC. The chain employs TRBV15 and TRBJ2-5, with a tentative D call TRBD1 (6 bases). The CDR3 totals 16 residues. Trimming removed 1 base at V and 0 bases at J, with 12 bases between. Looked up from germline, CDR1 is LNHNV and CDR2 is YYDKDF (reference sequence).